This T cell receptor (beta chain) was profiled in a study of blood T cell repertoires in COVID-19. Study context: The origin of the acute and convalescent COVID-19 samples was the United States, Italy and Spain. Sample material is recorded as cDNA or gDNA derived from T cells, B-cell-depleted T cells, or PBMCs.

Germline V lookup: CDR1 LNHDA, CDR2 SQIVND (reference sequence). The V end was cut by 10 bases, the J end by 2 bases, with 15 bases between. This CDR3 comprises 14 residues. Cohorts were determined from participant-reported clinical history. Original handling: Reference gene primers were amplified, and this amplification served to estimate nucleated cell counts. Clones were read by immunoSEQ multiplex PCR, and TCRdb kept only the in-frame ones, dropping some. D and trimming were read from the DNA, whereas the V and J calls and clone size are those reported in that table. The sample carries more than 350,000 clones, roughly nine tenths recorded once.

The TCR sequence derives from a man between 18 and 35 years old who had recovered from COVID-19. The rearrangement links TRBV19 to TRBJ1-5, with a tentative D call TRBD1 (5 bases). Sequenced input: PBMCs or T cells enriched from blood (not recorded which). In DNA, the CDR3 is TGTGCCATCCAGGGCTCAGGCGGCAATCAGCCCCAGCATTTT. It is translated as CAIQGSGGNQPQHF.